This T cell receptor beta chain emerged from a study of T-cell memory formation after mild COVID-19. TCRdb reprocessed the 5' RACE reads via MiXCR and lists one record per CDR3 protein. The data contain over 60,000 distinct CDR3 sequences, over 15% of them singletons. V gave up 1 base and J gave up 2 bases, with 15 bases separating them. The germline V gene encodes CDR1 MNHEY and CDR2 SVGEGT. CDR3 length: 16 amino acids. The chain has TRBV6-2 or TRBV6-3 and TRBJ2-7, with a possible D match to TRBD2 (6 bases). This sequence was found in an adult woman who had mild COVID-19 (a few samples of this study predate the infection). Cell type and time point are not known. The sequenced sample was PBMCs or a T cell subset sorted from them (not recorded which). In nucleotides, the CDR3 is TGTGCCAGCAGTTACTACATCCGGGAGATACCCTACGAGCAGTACTTC. It translates to CASSYYIREIPYEQYF.